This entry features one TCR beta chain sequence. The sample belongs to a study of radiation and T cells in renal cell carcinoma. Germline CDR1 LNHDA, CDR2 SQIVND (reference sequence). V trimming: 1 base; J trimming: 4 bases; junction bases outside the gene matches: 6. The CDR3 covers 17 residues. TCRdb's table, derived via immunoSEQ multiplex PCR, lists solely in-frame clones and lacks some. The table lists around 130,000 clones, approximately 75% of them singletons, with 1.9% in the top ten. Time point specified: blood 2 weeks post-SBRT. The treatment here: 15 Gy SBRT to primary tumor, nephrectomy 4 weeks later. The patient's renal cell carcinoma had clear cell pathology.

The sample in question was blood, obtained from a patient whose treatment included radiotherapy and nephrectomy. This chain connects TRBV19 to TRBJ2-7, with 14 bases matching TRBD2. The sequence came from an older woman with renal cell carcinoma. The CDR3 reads CASSIAAGTSGSYEQYF. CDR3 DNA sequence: TGTGCCAGTAGTATAGCTGCTGGGACTAGCGGGAGTTACGAGCAGTACTTC.